A selection of T cell receptor beta chains follows, all from one sample in a study of blood T cell repertoires in COVID-19. Sequenced by immunoSEQ multiplex PCR; TCRdb stores in-frame clones only, minus some. Among around 250,000 clones listed, more than 75% were seen once. Sample: PBMCs or T cells enriched from blood (not recorded which). These receptors were obtained from a man aged 18 to 29 who had recovered from COVID-19. Both conserved end residues are part of each CDR3. A D gene is named only where the DNA matches it firmly. Expanded clones get a size class; other rows say once, few or many, or leave the size out.

V	size	J	D	CDR3	DNA
TRBV11-2	once	TRBJ2-6	TRBD1	CASSPRDRAIGANVLTF	TGTGCCAGCAGCCCGAGGGACAGGGCGATTGGGGCCAACGTCCTGACTTTC
TRBV19	-	TRBJ1-5	TRBD1	CASSSYQGAGQPQHF	TGTGCCAGTAGTTCGTACCAGGGGGCGGGCCAGCCCCAGCATTTT
TRBV28	-	TRBJ1-6	TRBD1	CASIETGKHSPLHF	TGTGCCAGCATTGAGACAGGGAAGCATTCACCCCTCCACTTT
TRBV5-4	-	TRBJ1-2	TRBD1	CASSDYRGGYGYTF	TGTGCCAGCAGCGACTACAGGGGGGGCTATGGCTACACCTTC
TRBV29-1	-	TRBJ2-7	-	CSVAPQGIGEQYF	TGCAGCGTTGCCCCCCAGGGGATCGGAGAGCAGTACTTC
TRBV19	once	TRBJ2-1	TRBD2	CASRMREGREQFF	TGTGCCAGTAGAATGCGGGAGGGCCGCGAGCAGTTCTTC
TRBV4-2	-	TRBJ2-3	TRBD2	CASSQVAGTLTDTQYF	TGTGCCAGCAGCCAGGTAGCGGGGACACTCACAGATACGCAGTATTTT
TRBV10-3	-	TRBJ2-7	-	CAISFRLTSYEQYF	TGTGCCATCAGTTTCCGACTAACCTCCTACGAGCAGTACTTC
TRBV6-5	-	TRBJ1-2	TRBD1	CASTNQGALGYTF	TGTGCCAGCACCAACCAGGGGGCGCTTGGCTACACCTTC
TRBV7-3	-	TRBJ2-2	TRBD1	CASSLRTGGHTGELFF	TGTGCCAGCAGCTTAAGGACAGGGGGGCACACCGGGGAGCTGTTTTTT
TRBV19	-	TRBJ2-2	TRBD1	CATGTGISTGELFF	TGTGCCACCGGGACAGGGATTTCAACCGGGGAGCTGTTTTTT
TRBV7-8	-	TRBJ2-4	TRBD2	CASSLLGGAKNIQYF	TGTGCCAGCAGCCTGCTGGGGGGGGCCAAAAACATTCAGTACTTC
TRBV12-5	-	TRBJ2-1	TRBD1	CASGLFHRGPLYNEQFF	TGTGCTAGTGGTTTGTTCCACAGGGGGCCGCTCTACAATGAGCAGTTCTTC
TRBV7-8	-	TRBJ2-3	TRBD2	CASSYTGTSSTDTQYF	TGTGCCAGCAGCTACACCGGGACTAGTAGCACAGATACGCAGTATTTT
TRBV10-1	-	TRBJ2-7	TRBD1	CASSDWTGEYYEQYF	TGCGCCAGCAGCGACTGGACAGGGGAATACTACGAGCAGTACTTC
TRBV5-1	-	TRBJ1-4	TRBD1	CASSRRGGYNEKLFF	TGCGCCAGCAGCCGGAGAGGGGGCTATAATGAAAAACTGTTTTTT
TRBV4-1	-	TRBJ2-7	-	CASSQPTGSALYEQYF	TGCGCCAGCAGCCAACCCACAGGGAGCGCCCTTTACGAGCAGTACTTC
TRBV5-1	-	TRBJ2-3	TRBD2	CASSPGLAGQTDTQYF	TGCGCCAGCAGCCCCGGACTAGCGGGACAGACAGATACGCAGTATTTT
TRBV9	-	TRBJ2-1	TRBD1	CASSAGTGTYNEQFF	TGTGCCAGCAGCGCCGGGACAGGGACCTACAATGAGCAGTTCTTC
TRBV7-9	-	TRBJ1-2	-	CASSLVSRPGYGYTF	TGTGCCAGCAGCTTAGTATCCCGCCCCGGCTATGGCTACACCTTC
TRBV10-1	-	TRBJ1-3	-	CASTGNSGNTIYF	TGCGCCAGCACGGGAAACTCTGGAAACACCATATATTTT
TRBV5-1	-	TRBJ2-3	-	CASSFEGTDTQYF	TGCGCCAGCAGCTTCGAGGGAACAGATACGCAGTATTTT
TRBV6-5	-	TRBJ2-1	TRBD2	CASTRLAGGLEQFF	TGTGCCAGCACCAGACTAGCGGGAGGGCTCGAGCAGTTCTTC
TRBV4-1	-	TRBJ2-7	-	CASSQQQGIYEQYF	TGCGCCAGCAGCCAACAACAGGGAATATACGAGCAGTACTTC
TRBV7-2	-	TRBJ1-3	-	CASSPQGTRNSGNTIYF	TGTGCCAGCAGCCCGCAGGGTACGCGGAACTCTGGAAACACCATATATTTT
TRBV19	-	TRBJ1-1	-	CASSTASGVVNTEAFF	TGTGCCAGTAGTACCGCCTCGGGGGTGGTGAACACTGAAGCTTTCTTT
TRBV28	-	TRBJ2-7	TRBD2	CASSRGGYEQYF	TGTGCCAGCAGCCGGGGGGGTTACGAGCAGTACTTC
TRBV5-4	once	TRBJ2-1	-	CASSLGEVGQQFF	TGTGCCAGCAGCTTGGGGGAGGTGGGGCAGCAGTTCTTC